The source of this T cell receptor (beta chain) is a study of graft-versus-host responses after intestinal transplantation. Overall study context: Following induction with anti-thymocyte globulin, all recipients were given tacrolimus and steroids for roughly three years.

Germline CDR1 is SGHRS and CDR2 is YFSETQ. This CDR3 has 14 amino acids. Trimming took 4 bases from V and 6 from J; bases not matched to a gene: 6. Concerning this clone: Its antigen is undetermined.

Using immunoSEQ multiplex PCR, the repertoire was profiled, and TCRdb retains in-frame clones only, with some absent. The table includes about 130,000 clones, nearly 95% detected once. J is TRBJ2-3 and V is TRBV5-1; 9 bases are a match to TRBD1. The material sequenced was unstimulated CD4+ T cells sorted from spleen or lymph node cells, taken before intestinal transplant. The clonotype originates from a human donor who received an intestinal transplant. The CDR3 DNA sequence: TGCGCCAGCAGCATAGGGACAGGGTCCGATACGCAGTATTTT. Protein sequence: CASSIGTGSDTQYF.